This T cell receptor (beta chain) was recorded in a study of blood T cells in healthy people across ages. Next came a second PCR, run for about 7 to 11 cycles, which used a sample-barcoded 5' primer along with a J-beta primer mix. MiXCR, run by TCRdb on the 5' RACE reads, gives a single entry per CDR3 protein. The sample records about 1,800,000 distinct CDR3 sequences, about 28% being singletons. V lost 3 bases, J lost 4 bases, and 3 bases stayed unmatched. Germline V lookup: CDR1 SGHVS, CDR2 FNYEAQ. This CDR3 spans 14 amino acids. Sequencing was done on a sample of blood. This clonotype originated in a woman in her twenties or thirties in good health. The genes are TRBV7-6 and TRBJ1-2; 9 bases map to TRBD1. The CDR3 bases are TGTGCCAGCAGCTTGTACAGGGGGCCCTATGGCTACACCTTC. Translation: CASSLYRGPYGYTF.